These 5 T cell receptor beta chains were sequenced from one sample in a study of Ad26.COV2.S vaccination and SARS-CoV-2 variants. Treatment noted: some 19 received Ad26.COV2.S at low or high dose, single or two shots; about 5 received placebo; per-sample allocation not given. It was on day 63 after the first vaccine or placebo injection that samples were taken. Measured with immunoSEQ multiplex PCR; TCRdb has only the in-frame clones, and not every one. This sample carries roughly 420,000 clones, roughly nine tenths of them seen once, and the ten largest clones take 2.5%. Material: peripheral blood, obtained in a trial of Ad26.COV2.S vaccine versus placebo. The receptors were gathered from a person between 18 and 65 years old who received the Ad26.COV2.S COVID-19 vaccine or a placebo.

There are a few counts of this clone. V and J are TRBV10-3 and TRBJ2-5; D may be TRBD1 or TRBD2 (5 bases each). Germline V lookup: CDR1 ENHRY, CDR2 SYGVKD. The CDR3 consists of 15 residues. V was shortened by 4 bases and J by 4 bases, with 16 bases between the two germline ends. The DNA for the CDR3 is TGTGCCATCAGTGCCGCTATCGCAGGGACAGAGACCCAGTACTTC. Amino acid sequence: CAISAAIAGTETQYF.

J is TRBJ2-7 and V is TRBV5-1, with 10 nucleotides matching TRBD2. The CDR3 spans 15 residues. Germline V gene lookup returns CDR1 SGHRS and CDR2 YFSETQ. V dropped 4 bases and J dropped 7; count of bases not matched to a gene: 11. The CDR3 region is CASSNTGLAAKEQYF. The CDR3 nucleotides are TGCGCCAGCAGCAACACCGGACTAGCGGCTAAAGAGCAGTACTTC. The variable domain in full, completed from reference TRBV5-1 and TRBJ2-7, reads KAGVTQTPRYLIKTRGQQVTLSCSPISGHRSVSWYQQTPGQGLQFLFEYFSETQRNKGNFPGRFSGRQFSNSRSEMNVSTLELGDSALYLCASSNTGLAAKEQYFGPGTRLTVT.

This clone was observed a few times. The chain joins TRBV2 to TRBJ2-2; TRBD1 matches at 10 bases. In germline, CDR1 is SNHLY, CDR2 FYNNEI. This CDR3 region has 17 residues. Trimming cost V 3 bases and J 6 bases; bases outside gene matches: 10. DNA for the CDR3: TGTGCCAGCAGTGATAAGGGGACAGGGGACGAGGCCGGGGAGCTGTTTTTT. Protein: CASSDKGTGDEAGELFF.

DNA for the CDR3: TGTGCCAGCACTGGCAATCTTGAGACCCAGTACTTC. Protein: CASTGNLETQYF. V gene TRBV28 combines with J gene TRBJ2-5; D not certain. Trimming cost V 7 bases and J 5 bases, with 11 bases left between them. Germline V lookup: CDR1 MDHEN, CDR2 SYDVKM. This CDR3 has 12 residues.

The chain recombines TRBV5-1 with TRBJ2-7; 8 bases are shared with TRBD1. CDR1 and CDR2 from the germline V gene are SGHRS and YFSETQ. Unmatched junction bases numbered 4, after V lost 0 bases and J lost 5 bases. The CDR3 consists of 14 residues. The CDR3 coding sequence is TGCGCCAGCAGCTTGGCTGCAGGGGGCAACGAGCAGTACTTC. Translated, it gives CASSLAAGGNEQYF.